This TCR beta chain was obtained from a study of T cells in Graves' hyperthyroidism and ophthalmopathy. Concerning this clonotype itself: Its matching antigen is unknown.

RNA transcripts gave rise to amplified TCR beta CDR3 regions. Primed by the HTBI set, a first-round RT-PCR was run on the TCR CDR3. TCRdb redid the calling of the multiplex PCR reads with MiXCR, one entry per CDR3 protein. The profile shows over 700,000 distinct CDR3 sequences, approximately 19% of them singletons. Germline-derived CDR1 and CDR2 are WSHSY and SAAADI. The V and J ends lost 9 bases and 5 bases, in that order; junction bases with no gene match: 5. This CDR3 comprises 14 residues. A patient was excluded if there was uncontrolled infection, other autoimmune disease, pregnancy or lactation. It was at first hyperthyroidism diagnosis, before any ophthalmopathy symptoms, that the blood sample was taken. PBMCs stemmed from more than 7.5 ml fresh peripheral blood. Study-level findings and limits: Most clonotypes expanded in the thyroid (above 0.001) were also present in blood.

The source is a woman in her forties or fifties with Graves' hyperthyroidism that later progressed to Graves' ophthalmopathy. The rearrangement links TRBV10-2 to TRBJ2-1, with TRBD2 matching 12 bases. The sequenced sample consisted of blood. This CDR3 is CASDLAGGNNEQFF. Here the CDR3 DNA reads TGCGCCAGTGATCTAGCGGGGGGGAACAATGAGCAGTTCTTC.